This T cell receptor (beta chain) was recovered during a study of a mutant IDH1 vaccine in newly diagnosed glioma. The study, taken as a whole, reports: Of the patients, less than 95% had vaccine-induced immune responses.

Assay used: immunoSEQ multiplex PCR; TCRdb lists only in-frame clones, some missing. The sample contains about 34,000 clones, about three quarters of which appear only once. Time point meaning: baseline, week 1 (first vaccination visit). Documented treatment: pre-vaccination baseline after standard-of-care therapy. New IDH1-mutant, ATRX-lost WHO grade 3 or 4 astrocytomas occurred in donors. Germline CDR1 reads SGHRS; CDR2 reads YFSETQ. The V end lost 7 bases, the J end lost 2 bases, and 16 bases lay between the germline ends. The CDR3 loop spans 14 amino acids. On this clone itself: Its target is not known.

Material: peripheral blood mononuclear cells (PBMCs), obtained from a glioma patient treated with radiotherapy, temozolomide or both. The V and J genes are TRBV5-1 and TRBJ2-7; D is tentatively TRBD1 or TRBD2 (5 bases each). This clonotype was sampled from a man aged 45-65 years with glioma. Some clones in this sample may be carry-over from other donors' samples. The CDR3 protein is CASRFGDGPYEQYF. Written as DNA, the CDR3 is TGCGCCAGCCGATTCGGGGACGGGCCCTACGAGCAGTACTTC.